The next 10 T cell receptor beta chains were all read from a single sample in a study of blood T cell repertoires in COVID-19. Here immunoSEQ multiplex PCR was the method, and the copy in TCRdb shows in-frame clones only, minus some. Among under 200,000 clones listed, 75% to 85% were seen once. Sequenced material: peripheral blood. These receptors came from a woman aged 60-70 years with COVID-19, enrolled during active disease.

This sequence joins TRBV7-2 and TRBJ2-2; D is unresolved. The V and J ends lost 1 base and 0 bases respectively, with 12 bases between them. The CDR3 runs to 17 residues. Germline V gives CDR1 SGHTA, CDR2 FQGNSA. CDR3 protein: CASSLDLHFTNTGELFF. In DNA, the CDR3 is TGTGCCAGCAGCTTAGATCTCCACTTTACGAACACCGGGGAGCTGTTTTTT.

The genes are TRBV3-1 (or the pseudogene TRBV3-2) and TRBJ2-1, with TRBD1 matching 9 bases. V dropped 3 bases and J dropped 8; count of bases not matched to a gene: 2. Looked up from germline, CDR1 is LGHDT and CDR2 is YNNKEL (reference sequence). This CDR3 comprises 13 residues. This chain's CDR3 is CASSHTGGHEQFF. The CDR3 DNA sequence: TGTGCCAGCAGCCATACAGGGGGCCATGAGCAGTTCTTC.

CDR3 DNA: TGTGCCAGCAGCCCAGCTAGGGGTGCAGATACGCAGTATTTT. Encoded protein: CASSPARGADTQYF. This chain connects TRBV11-2 to TRBJ2-3; D possibly corresponds to TRBD1 (5 bases). The CDR3 runs to 14 residues. Trimming shortened V by 5 bases and J by 4 bases, and 13 bases separated the two germline ends. CDR1 is SGHAT and CDR2 is FQNNGV in the germline V gene.

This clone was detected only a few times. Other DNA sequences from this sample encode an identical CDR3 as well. For the CDR3, the DNA is TGCGCCAGCAGCTCCGGACAGCCCAACACCGGGGAGCTGTTTTTT. Its translation is CASSSGQPNTGELFF. V is TRBV5-1 and J is TRBJ2-2, with D possibly matching TRBD1 (6 bases). The CDR3 has 15 amino acids. Germline V gene sequence: CDR1 SGHRS, CDR2 YFSETQ. V lost 3 bases and J 2 bases, leaving 11 bases between the germline ends.

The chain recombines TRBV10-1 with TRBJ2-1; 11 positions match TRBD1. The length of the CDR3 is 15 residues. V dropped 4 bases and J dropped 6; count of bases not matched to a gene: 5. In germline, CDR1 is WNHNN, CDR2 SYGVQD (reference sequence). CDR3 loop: CASSGTGTGGNEQFF. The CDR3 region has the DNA TGCGCCAGCAGTGGGACCGGGACAGGGGGCAATGAGCAGTTCTTC.

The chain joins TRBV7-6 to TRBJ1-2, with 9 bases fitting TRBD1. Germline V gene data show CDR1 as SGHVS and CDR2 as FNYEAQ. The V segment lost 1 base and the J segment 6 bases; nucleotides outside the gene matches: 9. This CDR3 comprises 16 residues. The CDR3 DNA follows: TGTGCCAGCAGCTTAGTGTCGGGACAGGGACGTGATGGCTACACCTTC. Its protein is CASSLVSGQGRDGYTF.

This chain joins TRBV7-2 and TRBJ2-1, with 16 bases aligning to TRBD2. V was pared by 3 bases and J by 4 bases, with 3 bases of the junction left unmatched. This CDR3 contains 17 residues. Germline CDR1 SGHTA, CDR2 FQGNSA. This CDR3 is CASSFMGLAGGYNEQFF. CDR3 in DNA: TGTGCCAGCAGCTTTATGGGACTAGCGGGAGGGTACAATGAGCAGTTCTTC.

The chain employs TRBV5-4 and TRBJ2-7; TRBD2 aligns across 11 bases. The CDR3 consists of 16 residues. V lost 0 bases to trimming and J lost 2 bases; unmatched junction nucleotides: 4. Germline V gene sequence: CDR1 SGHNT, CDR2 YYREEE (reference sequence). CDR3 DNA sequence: TGTGCCAGCAGCTTGGGGCTAGCGGGAGGACCCTACGAGCAGTACTTC. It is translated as CASSLGLAGGPYEQYF.

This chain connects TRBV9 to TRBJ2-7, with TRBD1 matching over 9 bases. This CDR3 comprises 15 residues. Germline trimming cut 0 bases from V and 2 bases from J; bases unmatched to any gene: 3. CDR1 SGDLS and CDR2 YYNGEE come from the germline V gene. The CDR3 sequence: CASSVATGGTYEQYF. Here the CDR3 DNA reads TGTGCCAGCAGCGTAGCGACAGGGGGGACCTACGAGCAGTACTTC.

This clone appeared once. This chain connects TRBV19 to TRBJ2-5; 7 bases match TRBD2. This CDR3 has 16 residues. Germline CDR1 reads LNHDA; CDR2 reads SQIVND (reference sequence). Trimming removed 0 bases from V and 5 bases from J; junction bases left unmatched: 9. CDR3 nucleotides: TGTGCCAGTAGTATAGAAACATGGGGGGGAAGGGAGACCCAGTACTTC. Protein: CASSIETWGGRETQYF. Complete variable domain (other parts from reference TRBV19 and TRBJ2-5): DGGITQSPKYLFRKEGQNVTLSCEQNLNHDAMYWYRQDPGQGLRLIYYSQIVNDFQKGDIAEGYSVSREKKESFPLTVTSAQKNPTAFYLCASSIETWGGRETQYFGPGTRLLVL.